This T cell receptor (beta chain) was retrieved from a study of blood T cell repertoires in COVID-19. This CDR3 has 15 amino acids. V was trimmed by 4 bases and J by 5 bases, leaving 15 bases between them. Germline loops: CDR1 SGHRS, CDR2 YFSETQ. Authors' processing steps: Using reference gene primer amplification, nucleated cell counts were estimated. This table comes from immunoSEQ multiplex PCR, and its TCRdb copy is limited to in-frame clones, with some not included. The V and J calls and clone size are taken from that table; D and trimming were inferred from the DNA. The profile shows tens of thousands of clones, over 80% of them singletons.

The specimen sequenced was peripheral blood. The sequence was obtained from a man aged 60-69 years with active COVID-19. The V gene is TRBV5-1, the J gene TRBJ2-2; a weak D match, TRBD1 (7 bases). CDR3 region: CASSQGGQTTGELFF. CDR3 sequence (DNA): TGCGCCAGCAGCCAGGGGGGACAGACGACCGGGGAGCTGTTTTTT.